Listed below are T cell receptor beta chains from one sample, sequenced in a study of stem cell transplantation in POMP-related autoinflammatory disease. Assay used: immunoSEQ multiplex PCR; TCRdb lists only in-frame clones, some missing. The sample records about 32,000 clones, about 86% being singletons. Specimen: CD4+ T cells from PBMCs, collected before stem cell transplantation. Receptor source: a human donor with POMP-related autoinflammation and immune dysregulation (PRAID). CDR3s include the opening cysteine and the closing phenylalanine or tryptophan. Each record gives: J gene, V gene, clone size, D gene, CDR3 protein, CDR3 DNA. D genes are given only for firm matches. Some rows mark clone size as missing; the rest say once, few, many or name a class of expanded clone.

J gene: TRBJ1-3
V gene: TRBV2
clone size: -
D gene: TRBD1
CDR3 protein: CASSEAQGVGNTIYF
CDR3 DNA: TGTGCCAGCAGTGAAGCGCAGGGGGTCGGAAACACCATATATTTT

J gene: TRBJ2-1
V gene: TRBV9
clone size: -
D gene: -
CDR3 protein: CASSVVESSYNEQFF
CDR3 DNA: TGTGCCAGCAGCGTAGTCGAGAGCTCCTACAATGAGCAGTTCTTC

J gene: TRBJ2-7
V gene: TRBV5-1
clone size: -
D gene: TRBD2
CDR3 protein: CASSLFSSGATYEQYF
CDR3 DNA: TGCGCCAGCAGCTTGTTTTCCAGCGGGGCTACCTACGAGCAGTACTTC

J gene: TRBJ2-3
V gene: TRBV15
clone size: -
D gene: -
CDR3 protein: CATSRSTDTQYF
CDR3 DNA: TGTGCCACCAGCAGAAGCACAGATACGCAGTATTTT

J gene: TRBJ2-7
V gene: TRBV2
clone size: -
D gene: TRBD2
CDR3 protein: CASSGGLAGVKQYF
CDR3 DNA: TGTGCCAGCAGTGGGGGACTAGCGGGAGTCAAGCAGTACTTC

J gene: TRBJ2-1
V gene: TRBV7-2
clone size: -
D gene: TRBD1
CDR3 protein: CASSLSRDRGVNEQFF
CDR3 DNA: TGTGCCAGCAGCCTAAGCCGGGACAGGGGGGTCAATGAGCAGTTCTTC

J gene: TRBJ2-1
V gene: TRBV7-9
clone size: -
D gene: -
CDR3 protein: CASSLRQLRNEQFF
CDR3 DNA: TGTGCCAGCAGCCTCCGACAACTTCGGAATGAGCAGTTCTTC

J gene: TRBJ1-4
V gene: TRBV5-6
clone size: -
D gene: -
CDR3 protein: CASSLLSGLEKLFF
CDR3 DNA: TGTGCCAGCAGCTTGCTCTCCGGGCTCGAAAAACTGTTTTTT

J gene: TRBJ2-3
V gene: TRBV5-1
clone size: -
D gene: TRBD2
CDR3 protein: CASSLGLAGGTTDTQYF
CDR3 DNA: TGCGCCAGCAGCTTGGGACTAGCGGGAGGGACGACAGATACGCAGTATTTT

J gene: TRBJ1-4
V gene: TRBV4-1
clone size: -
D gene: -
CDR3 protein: CASSQGGHGTTNEKLFF
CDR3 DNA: TGCGCCAGCAGCCAAGGGGGGCACGGGACCACTAATGAAAAACTGTTTTTT

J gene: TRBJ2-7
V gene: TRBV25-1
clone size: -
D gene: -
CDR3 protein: CASSEYPPYEQYF
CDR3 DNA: TGTGCCAGCAGTGAATATCCCCCCTACGAGCAGTACTTC

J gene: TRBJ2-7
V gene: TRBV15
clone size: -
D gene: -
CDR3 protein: CATSRDYGAGSSYEQYF
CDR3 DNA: TGTGCCACCAGCAGAGATTATGGGGCAGGCAGCTCCTACGAGCAGTACTTC

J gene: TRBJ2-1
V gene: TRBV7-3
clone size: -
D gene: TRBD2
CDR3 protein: CASSLRPAGGGEQFF
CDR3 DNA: TGTGCCAGCAGCTTACGTCCAGCGGGAGGGGGCGAGCAGTTCTTC

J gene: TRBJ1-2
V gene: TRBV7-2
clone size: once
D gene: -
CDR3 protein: CASSLVGPDHGYTF
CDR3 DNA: TGTGCCAGCAGCTTAGTGGGGCCGGACCATGGCTACACCTTC

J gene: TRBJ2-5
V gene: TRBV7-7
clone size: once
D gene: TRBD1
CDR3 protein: CASSLGDRGGTQYF
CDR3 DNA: TGTGCCAGCAGCTTAGGGGACAGGGGCGGGACCCAGTACTTC

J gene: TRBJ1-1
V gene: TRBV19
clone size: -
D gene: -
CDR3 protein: CASSTRGGGRGEAFF
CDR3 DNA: TGTGCCAGTAGTACCAGGGGCGGGGGGCGAGGTGAAGCTTTCTTT

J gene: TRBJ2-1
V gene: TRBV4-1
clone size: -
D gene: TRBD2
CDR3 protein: CASSPSATSGRNEQFF
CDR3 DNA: TGCGCCAGCAGCCCTTCGGCGACTAGCGGGCGCAATGAGCAGTTCTTC

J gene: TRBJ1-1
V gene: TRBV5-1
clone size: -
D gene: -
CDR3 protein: CASSLGIQGNTEAFF
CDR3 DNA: TGCGCCAGCAGCTTGGGAATACAGGGGAACACTGAAGCTTTCTTT

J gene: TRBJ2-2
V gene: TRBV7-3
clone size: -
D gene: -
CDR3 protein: CASRLTGANTGELFF
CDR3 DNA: TGTGCCAGCAGGTTAACCGGGGCGAACACCGGGGAGCTGTTTTTT

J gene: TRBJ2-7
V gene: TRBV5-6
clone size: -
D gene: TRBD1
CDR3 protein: CASSIRDRANHEQYF
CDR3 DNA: TGTGCCAGCAGCATCCGGGACAGGGCTAACCACGAGCAGTACTTC